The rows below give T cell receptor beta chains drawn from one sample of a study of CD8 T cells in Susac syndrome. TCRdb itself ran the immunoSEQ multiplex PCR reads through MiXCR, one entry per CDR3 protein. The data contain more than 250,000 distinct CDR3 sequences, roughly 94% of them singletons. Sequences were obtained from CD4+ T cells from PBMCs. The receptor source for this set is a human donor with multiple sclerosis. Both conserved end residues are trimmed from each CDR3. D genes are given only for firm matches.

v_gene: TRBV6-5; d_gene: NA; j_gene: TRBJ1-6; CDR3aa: ASSYGRPGDSPLH
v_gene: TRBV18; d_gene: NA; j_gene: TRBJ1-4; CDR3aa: ASSQGRNEKLF
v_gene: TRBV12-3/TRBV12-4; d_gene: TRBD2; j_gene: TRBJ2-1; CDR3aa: ASSLGPSGRPPYNEQF
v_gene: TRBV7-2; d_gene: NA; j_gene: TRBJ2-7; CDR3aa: ASSLEGNYEQY
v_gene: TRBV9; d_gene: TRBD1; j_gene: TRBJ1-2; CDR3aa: ASSVEARTGNYGYT
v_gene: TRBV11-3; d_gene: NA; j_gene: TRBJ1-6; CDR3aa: ASSLGVEGSPLH
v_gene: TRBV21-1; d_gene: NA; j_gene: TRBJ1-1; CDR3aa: ASSKVQENTEAF
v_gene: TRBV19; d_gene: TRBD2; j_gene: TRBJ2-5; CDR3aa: ASSIASGRATQY
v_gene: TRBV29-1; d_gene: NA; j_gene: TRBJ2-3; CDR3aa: SVEKGPDTQY
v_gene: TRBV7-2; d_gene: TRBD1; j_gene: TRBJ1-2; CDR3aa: ASSPQGEGWGYT
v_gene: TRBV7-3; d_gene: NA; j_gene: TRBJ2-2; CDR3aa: ASSLNGRQNTGELF
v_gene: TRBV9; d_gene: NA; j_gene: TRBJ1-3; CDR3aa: ASSVGVSLSSGNTIY
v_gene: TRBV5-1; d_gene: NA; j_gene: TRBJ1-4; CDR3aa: ASSLLGGASNEKLF